Following are 3 T cell receptor beta chains from one sample sequenced in a study of PD-L1 blockade in urothelial cancer. Generated by immunoSEQ multiplex PCR, the TCRdb table keeps only in-frame clones and is missing some. Of approximately 93,000 clones in the sample, roughly 85% were seen once. Time point in this sample: peripheral blood 6 weeks after treatment start. The input for sequencing was PBMCs, taken around atezolizumab (anti-PD-L1) treatment. All receptors come from a man in his 70s with urothelial cancer.

The chain recombines TRBV6-1 with TRBJ1-6; TRBD1 agrees at 9 bases. The V and J ends lost 0 bases and 7 bases, in that order; junction bases with no gene match: 4. The CDR3 has 16 amino acids. Germline-derived CDR1 and CDR2 are MNHNS and SASEGT. The CDR3 sequence: CASSEAQGQGNSPLHF. CDR3 in DNA: TGTGCCAGCAGTGAAGCGCAGGGACAGGGAAATTCACCCCTCCACTTT.

This chain uses TRBV9 with TRBJ2-3; 14 nucleotides match TRBD2. The CDR3 runs to 15 residues. V dropped 7 bases and J dropped 5; count of bases not matched to a gene: 6. In germline, CDR1 is SGDLS, CDR2 YYNGEE. Here the CDR3 reads CASARLAGGGDTQYF. The DNA of the CDR3 is TGTGCCAGCGCACGACTAGCGGGAGGGGGAGATACGCAGTATTTT.

V is TRBV7-6 and J is TRBJ2-7, with 10 bases identical to TRBD2. The CDR3 spans 18 residues. CDR1 is SGHVS and CDR2 is FNYEAQ in the germline V gene. The V gene end was trimmed by 5 bases and the J gene end by 0 bases; junction bases not matched to a gene: 13. The CDR3 region has the DNA TGTGCCAGCAGCCTTTCTCCTCCTAGCGGGAGAGTCTCCTACGAGCAGTACTTC. Translation gives CASSLSPPSGRVSYEQYF.